This T cell receptor beta chain was documented in a study of cytomegalovirus exposure and HLA in healthy donors. As for the study in general: Sequencing of 180 million or so T cells in an earlier analysis found 95 million to 120 million unique TCR beta sequences. Study-wide results and limits: In an earlier analysis, most TCR beta V segments were productive about 87% or about 30% of the time.

Note on this clone: What it recognizes is unknown.

Researchers ran the PCR with 60 Vbeta and 13 Jbeta primers. Some clones are missing from TCRdb's copy, which holds only in-frame ones; the method was immunoSEQ multiplex PCR. The sample includes around 150,000 clones, 79% of them seen just once. Sequences were obtained from PBMCs. The sequence came from a human donor in good health.

The CDR3 nucleotides are TGTGCCAGCAGTAATAGGGGCACTAATGAAAAACTGTTTTTT. The encoded protein is CASSNRGTNEKLFF. The gene calls are TRBV6-5 and TRBJ1-4; D possibly corresponds to TRBD1 (5 bases). Germline CDR1 and CDR2: MNHEY and SVGAGI. The germline V and J ends were trimmed by 5 bases and 2 bases, with 9 bases remaining between them. The CDR3 covers 14 residues.